These 4 T cell receptor beta chains were all obtained from the same sample, sequenced in a study of cytomegalovirus exposure and HLA in healthy donors. Use of 60 Vbeta and 13 Jbeta primers characterized the PCR. Clones were sequenced by immunoSEQ multiplex PCR, and TCRdb holds only the in-frame ones, with some missing. The repertoire holds 200,000 to 250,000 clones, with more than 60% as singletons. The specimen sequenced was PBMCs. The origin of the receptors is a woman aged 55-70 years in good health and CMV-seropositive.

V and J are TRBV5-1 and TRBJ1-4; D is possibly TRBD1 (5 bases). The germline V and J ends were trimmed by 0 bases and 2 bases, with 8 bases remaining between them. The CDR3 loop spans 15 amino acids. Looked up from germline, CDR1 is SGHRS and CDR2 is YFSETQ. The CDR3 sequence: CASSLGAGTNEKLFF. The DNA of the CDR3 is TGCGCCAGCAGCTTGGGTGCAGGGACTAATGAAAAACTGTTTTTT.

This chain uses TRBV4-1 with TRBJ2-1; no reliable D call. V gave up 4 bases and J gave up 3 bases, with 13 bases separating them. CDR3 size: 15 residues. In germline, CDR1 is MGHRA, CDR2 YSYEKL. The CDR3 coding sequence is TGCGCCAGCAGCCGGGCTCAAAACGGCTACAATGAGCAGTTCTTC. Translation: CASSRAQNGYNEQFF.

The rearrangement joins TRBV5-1 to TRBJ2-7, with D possibly matching TRBD2 (6 bases). The germline V gene has CDR1 SGHRS and CDR2 YFSETQ. Trimming took off 2 bases at V and 4 bases at J, with 13 bases between the two ends. The CDR3 totals 14 residues. The CDR3 DNA sequence: TGCGCCAGCAGCTTCTCGGGAGAGTCTTACGAGCAGTACTTC. Translated: CASSFSGESYEQYF. The whole variable domain, filled in from reference TRBV5-1 and TRBJ2-7, reads KAGVTQTPRYLIKTRGQQVTLSCSPISGHRSVSWYQQTPGQGLQFLFEYFSETQRNKGNFPGRFSGRQFSNSRSEMNVSTLELGDSALYLCASSFSGESYEQYFGPGTRLTVT.

The chain employs TRBV30 and TRBJ1-3; the match to TRBD1 covers 7 bases. J lost 11 bases, V lost 0 bases, and 7 bases had no gene match. CDR3 length: 13 residues. The germline CDR1 and CDR2 sequences are GTSNPN and SVGIG (reference sequence). The CDR3, as DNA: TGTGCCTGGAGTGTCGGACAGGAATCAGCCATATATTTT. Translated, it gives CAWSVGQESAIYF. The full variable domain, its missing parts supplied by reference TRBV30 and TRBJ1-3, is SQTIHQWPATLVQPVGSPLSLECTVEGTSNPNLYWYRQAAGRGLQLLFYSVGIGQISSEVPQNLSASRPQDRQFILSSKKLLLSDSGFYLCAWSVGQESAIYFGEGSWLTVV.